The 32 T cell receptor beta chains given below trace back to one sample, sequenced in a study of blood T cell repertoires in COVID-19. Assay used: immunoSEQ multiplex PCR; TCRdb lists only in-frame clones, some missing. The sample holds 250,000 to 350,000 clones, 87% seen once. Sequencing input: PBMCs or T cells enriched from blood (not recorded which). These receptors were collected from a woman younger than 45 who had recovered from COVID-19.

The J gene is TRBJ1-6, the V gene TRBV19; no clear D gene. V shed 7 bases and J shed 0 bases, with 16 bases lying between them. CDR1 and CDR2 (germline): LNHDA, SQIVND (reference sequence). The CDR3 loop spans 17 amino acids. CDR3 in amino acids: CASTKEAPSSYNSPLHF. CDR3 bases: TGTGCCAGTACCAAGGAGGCCCCGAGCTCCTATAATTCACCCCTCCACTTT.

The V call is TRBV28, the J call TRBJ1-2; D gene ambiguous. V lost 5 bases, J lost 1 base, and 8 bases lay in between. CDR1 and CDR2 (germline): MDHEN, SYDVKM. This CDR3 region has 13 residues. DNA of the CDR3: TGTGCCAGCAGTCCCGAGATTAACTATGGCTACACCTTC. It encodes CASSPEINYGYTF.

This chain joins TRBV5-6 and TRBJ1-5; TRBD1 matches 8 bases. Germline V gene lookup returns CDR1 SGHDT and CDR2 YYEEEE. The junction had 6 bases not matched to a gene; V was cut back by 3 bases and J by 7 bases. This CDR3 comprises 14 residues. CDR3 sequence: CASSSGQGRQPQHF. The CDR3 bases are TGTGCCAGCAGCTCAGGACAGGGCCGGCAGCCCCAGCATTTT.

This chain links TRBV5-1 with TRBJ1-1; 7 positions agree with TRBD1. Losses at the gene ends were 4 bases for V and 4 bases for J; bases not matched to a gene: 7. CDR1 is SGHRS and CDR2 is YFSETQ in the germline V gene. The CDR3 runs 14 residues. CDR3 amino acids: CASSPGQRTTEAFF. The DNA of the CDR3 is TGCGCCAGCAGCCCGGGACAGAGGACCACTGAAGCTTTCTTT.

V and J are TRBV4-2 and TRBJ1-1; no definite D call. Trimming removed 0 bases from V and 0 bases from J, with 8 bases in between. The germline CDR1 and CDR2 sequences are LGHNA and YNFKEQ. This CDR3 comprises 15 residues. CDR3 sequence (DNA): TGTGCCAGCAGCCAAGATGGTTCGGTGAACACTGAAGCTTTCTTT. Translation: CASSQDGSVNTEAFF.

The CDR3 DNA sequence: TGTGCCAGTAGAGGGACAGGGAGAGACTATGGCTACACCTTC. It specifies CASRGTGRDYGYTF. The genes are TRBV19 and TRBJ1-2, with 9 bases matching TRBD1. V lost 6 bases and J lost 3; bases outside the gene matches: 5. Per germline, CDR1 LNHDA and CDR2 SQIVND (reference sequence). There are 14 residues in the CDR3.

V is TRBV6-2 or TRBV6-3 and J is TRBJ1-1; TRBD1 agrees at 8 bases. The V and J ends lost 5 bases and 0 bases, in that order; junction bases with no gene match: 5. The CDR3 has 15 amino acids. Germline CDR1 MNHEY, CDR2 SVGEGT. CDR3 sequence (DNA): TGTGCCAGCAGTAAACGACAGGGGATGAACACTGAAGCTTTCTTT. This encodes CASSKRQGMNTEAFF.

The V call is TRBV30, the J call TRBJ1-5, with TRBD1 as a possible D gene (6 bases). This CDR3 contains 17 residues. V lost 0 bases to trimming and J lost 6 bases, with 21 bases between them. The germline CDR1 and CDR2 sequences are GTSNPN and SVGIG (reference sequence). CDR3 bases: TGTGCCTGGAGTGTATTAGGGCCCAGGGGTGGTGGTCAGCCCCAGCATTTT. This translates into CAWSVLGPRGGGQPQHF.

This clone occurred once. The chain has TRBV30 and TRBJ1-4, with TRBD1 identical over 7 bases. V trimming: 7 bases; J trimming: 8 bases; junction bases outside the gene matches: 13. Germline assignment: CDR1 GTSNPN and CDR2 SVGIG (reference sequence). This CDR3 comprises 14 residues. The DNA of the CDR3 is TGTGCCTCAGTCCCCCGGAGGGGGCACGAAAAACTGTTTTTT. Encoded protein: CASVPRRGHEKLFF.

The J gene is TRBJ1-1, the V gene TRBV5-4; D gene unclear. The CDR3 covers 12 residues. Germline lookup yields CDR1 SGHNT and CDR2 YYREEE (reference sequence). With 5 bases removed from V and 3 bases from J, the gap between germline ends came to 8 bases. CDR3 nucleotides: TGTGCCAGCAGACGTGCGGACACTGAAGCTTTCTTT. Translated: CASRRADTEAFF. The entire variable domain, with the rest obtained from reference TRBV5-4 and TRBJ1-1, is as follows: ETGVTQSPTHLIKTRGQQVTLRCSSQSGHNTVSWYQQALGQGPQFIFQYYREEENGRGNFPPRFSGLQFPNYSSELNVNALELDDSALYLCASRRADTEAFFGQGTRLTVV.

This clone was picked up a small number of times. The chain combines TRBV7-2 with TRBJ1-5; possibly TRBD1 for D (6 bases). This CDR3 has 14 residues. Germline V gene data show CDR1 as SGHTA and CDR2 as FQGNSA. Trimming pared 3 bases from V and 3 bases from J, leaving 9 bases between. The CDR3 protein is CASSLGTPNQPQHF. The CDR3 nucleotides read TGTGCCAGCAGCTTGGGGACACCCAATCAGCCCCAGCATTTT.

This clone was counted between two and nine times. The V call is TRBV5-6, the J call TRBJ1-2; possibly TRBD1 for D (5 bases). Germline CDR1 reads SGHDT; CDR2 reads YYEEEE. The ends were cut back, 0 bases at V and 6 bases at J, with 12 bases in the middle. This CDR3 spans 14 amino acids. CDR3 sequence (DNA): TGTGCCAGCAGCTTGGTCAGGGCCGACGATGGCTACACCTTC. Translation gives CASSLVRADDGYTF.

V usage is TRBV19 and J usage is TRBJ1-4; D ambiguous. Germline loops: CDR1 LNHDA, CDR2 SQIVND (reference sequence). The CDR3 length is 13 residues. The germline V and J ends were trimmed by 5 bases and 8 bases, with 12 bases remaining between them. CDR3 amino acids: CASSVREGEKLFF. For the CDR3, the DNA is TGTGCCAGTAGTGTCCGGGAAGGAGAAAAACTGTTTTTT.

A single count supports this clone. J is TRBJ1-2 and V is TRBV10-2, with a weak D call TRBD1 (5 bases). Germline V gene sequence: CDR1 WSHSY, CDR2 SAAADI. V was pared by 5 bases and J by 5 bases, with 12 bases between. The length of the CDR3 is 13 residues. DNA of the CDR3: TGCGCCAGCAGTTCCGGGACTCCTTATGGCTACACCTTC. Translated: CASSSGTPYGYTF.

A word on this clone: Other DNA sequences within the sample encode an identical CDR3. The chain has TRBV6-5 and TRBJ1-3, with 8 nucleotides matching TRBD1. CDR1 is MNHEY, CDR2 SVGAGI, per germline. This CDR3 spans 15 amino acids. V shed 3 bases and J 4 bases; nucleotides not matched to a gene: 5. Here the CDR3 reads CASSYSGGAGNTIYF. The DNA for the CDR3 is TGTGCCAGCAGTTATTCAGGGGGCGCCGGAAACACCATATATTTT.

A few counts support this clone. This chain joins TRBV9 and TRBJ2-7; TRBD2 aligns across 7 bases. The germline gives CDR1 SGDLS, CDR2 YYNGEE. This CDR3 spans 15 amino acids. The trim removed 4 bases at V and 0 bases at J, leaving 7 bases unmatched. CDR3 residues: CASSPSAGFSYEQYF. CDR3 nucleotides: TGTGCCAGCAGCCCCTCAGCGGGGTTCTCCTACGAGCAGTACTTC.

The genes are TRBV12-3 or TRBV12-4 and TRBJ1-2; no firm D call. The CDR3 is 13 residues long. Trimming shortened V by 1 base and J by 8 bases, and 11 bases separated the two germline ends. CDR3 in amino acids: CASSLGGQQGYTF. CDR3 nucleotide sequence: TGTGCCAGCAGTTTAGGAGGGCAGCAGGGCTACACCTTC.

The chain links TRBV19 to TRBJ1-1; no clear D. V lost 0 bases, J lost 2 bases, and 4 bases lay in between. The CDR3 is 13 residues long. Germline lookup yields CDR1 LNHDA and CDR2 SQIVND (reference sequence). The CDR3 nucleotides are TGTGCCAGTAGTATAGACGTTAACACTGAAGCTTTCTTT. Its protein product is CASSIDVNTEAFF.

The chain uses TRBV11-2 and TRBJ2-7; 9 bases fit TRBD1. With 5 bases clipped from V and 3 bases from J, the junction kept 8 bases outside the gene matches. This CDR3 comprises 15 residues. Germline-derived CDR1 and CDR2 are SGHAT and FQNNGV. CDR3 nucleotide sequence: TGTGCCAGCAGCCTCCGGGACAGGGCTGTCTACGAGCAGTACTTC. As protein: CASSLRDRAVYEQYF.

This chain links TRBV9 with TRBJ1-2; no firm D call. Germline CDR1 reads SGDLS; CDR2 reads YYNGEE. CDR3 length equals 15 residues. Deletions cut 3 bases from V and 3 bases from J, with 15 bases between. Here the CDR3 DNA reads TGTGCCAGCAGCGGCGACCTCGGGAACGACTATGGCTACACCTTC. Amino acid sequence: CASSGDLGNDYGYTF.

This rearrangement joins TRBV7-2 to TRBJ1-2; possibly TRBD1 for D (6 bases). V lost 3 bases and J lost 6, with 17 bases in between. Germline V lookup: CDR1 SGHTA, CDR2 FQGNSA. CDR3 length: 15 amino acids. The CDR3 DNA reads TGTGCCAGCAGCTTCCCTCACCAGGGGTTAGATGGCTACACCTTC. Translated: CASSFPHQGLDGYTF.

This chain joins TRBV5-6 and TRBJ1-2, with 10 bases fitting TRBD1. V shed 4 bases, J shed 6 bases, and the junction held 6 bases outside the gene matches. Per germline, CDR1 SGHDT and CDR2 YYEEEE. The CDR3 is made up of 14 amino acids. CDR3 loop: CASSPDRGPDGYTF. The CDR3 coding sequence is TGTGCCAGCAGCCCCGACAGGGGGCCAGATGGCTACACCTTC.

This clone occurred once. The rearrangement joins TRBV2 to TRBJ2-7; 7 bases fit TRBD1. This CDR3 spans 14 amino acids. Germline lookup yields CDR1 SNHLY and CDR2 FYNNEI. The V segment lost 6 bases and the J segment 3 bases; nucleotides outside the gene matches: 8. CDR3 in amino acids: CASSPQGPHYEQYF. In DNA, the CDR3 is TGTGCCAGCAGCCCACAGGGGCCCCACTACGAGCAGTACTTC.

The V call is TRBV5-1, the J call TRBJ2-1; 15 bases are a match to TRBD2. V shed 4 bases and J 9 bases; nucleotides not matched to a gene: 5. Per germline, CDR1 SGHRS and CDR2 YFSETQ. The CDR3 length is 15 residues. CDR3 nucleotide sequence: TGCGCCAGCAGCCCGGAGGGACTAGCGGGGGGTGAGCAGTTCTTC. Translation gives CASSPEGLAGGEQFF. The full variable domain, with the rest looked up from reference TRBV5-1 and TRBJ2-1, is KAGVTQTPRYLIKTRGQQVTLSCSPISGHRSVSWYQQTPGQGLQFLFEYFSETQRNKGNFPGRFSGRQFSNSRSEMNVSTLELGDSALYLCASSPEGLAGGEQFFGPGTRLTVL.

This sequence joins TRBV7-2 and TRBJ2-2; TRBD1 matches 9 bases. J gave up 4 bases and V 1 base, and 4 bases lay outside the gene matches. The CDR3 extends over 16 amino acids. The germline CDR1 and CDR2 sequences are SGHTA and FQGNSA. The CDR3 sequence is CASSLVGTGLTGELFF. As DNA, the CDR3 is TGTGCCAGCAGCTTAGTGGGGACAGGGCTCACCGGGGAGCTGTTTTTT.

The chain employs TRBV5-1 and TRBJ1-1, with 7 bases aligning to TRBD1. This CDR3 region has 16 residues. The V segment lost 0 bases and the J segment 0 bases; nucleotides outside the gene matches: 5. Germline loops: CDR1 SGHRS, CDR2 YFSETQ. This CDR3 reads CASSLEGTAMNTEAFF. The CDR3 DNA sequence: TGCGCCAGCAGCTTGGAGGGGACAGCTATGAACACTGAAGCTTTCTTT.

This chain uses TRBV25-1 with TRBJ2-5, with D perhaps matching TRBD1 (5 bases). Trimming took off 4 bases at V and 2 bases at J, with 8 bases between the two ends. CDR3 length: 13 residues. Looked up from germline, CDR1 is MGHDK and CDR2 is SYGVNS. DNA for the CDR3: TGTGCCAGCAGTGGGACAAATCAAGAGACCCAGTACTTC. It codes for CASSGTNQETQYF.

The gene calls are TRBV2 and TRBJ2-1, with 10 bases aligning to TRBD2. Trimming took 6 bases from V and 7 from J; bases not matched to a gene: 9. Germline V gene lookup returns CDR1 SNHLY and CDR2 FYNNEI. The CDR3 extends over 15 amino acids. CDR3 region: CASRTLAGAINEQFF. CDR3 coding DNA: TGTGCCAGCAGAACCCTAGCGGGGGCTATAAATGAGCAGTTCTTC.

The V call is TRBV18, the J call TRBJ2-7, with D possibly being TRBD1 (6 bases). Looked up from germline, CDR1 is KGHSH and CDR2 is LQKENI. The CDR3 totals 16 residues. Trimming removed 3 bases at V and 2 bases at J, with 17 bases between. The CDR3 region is CASSPIAGDDPYEQYF. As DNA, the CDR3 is TGTGCCAGCTCACCCATAGCAGGGGACGATCCCTACGAGCAGTACTTC.

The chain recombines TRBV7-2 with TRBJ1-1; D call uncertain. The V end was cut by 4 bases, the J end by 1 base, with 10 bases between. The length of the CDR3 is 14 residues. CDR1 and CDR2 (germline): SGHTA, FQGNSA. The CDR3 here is CASSSPGTNTEAFF. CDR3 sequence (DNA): TGTGCCAGCAGCTCTCCGGGAACGAACACTGAAGCTTTCTTT.

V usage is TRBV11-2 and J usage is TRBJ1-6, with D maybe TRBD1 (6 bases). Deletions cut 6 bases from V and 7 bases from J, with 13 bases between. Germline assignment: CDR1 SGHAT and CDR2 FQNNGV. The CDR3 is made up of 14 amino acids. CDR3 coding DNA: TGTGCCAGCAGGGTGGGGGCCACGAATTCACCCCTCCACTTT. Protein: CASRVGATNSPLHF.

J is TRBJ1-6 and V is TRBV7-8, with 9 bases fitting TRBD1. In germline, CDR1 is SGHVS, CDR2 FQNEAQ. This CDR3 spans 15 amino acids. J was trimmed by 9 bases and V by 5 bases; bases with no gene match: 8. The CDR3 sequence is CASSRGTGLISPLHF. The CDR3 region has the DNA TGTGCCAGCAGCCGAGGGACAGGGCTCATTTCACCCCTCCACTTT.